This T cell receptor beta chain was sequenced in a study of STAT3 mutations in large granular lymphocyte leukemia. Assay: immunoSEQ multiplex PCR; the TCRdb copy retains only in-frame clones and omits some. Of around 4,700 clones in the sample, around 50% were seen once. The study's findings and limits: In T-cell large granular lymphocyte leukemia, about half of patients showed multiple immunodominant subclonotypes.

For this clone: Its antigen is unknown.

The germline gives CDR1 KGHSH, CDR2 LQKENI. The CDR3 runs to 14 residues. V lost 0 bases, J lost 3 bases, and 9 bases lay in between. The sequencing sample was made of peripheral blood mononuclear cells. The chain couples TRBV18 to TRBJ2-7; a weak D match, TRBD2 (6 bases). The source is a male patient in his fifties with T-cell large granular lymphocyte leukemia. Some clones in this sample may be carry-over from other donors' samples. The CDR3 DNA reads as TGTGCCAGCTCACCACCCGGGAGAGGCTACGAGCAGTACTTC. The encoded protein is CASSPPGRGYEQYF.